Listed below are T cell receptor beta chains from one sample, sequenced in a study of T cell responses to AZD1222 COVID-19 vaccine. Assay: immunoSEQ multiplex PCR; the TCRdb copy retains only in-frame clones and omits some. In the table there are approximately 50,000 clones, around nine tenths of which are singletons. Sequencing was performed on peripheral blood, taken 28 days after the second AZD1222 dose. These receptors all stem from an adult who received the AZD1222 COVID-19 vaccine. The CDR3 runs from the conserved cysteine through the conserved F or W. D genes are given only for firm matches. The size field is filled for only some rows; it gives once, few, many or a size class.

j_call clone_size v_call d_call cdr3_length cdr3_aa cdr3_nt
TRBJ1-6 . TRBV19 . 15 CASSILAASNSPLHF TGTGCCAGTAGTATTCTGGCAGCCTCCAATTCACCCCTCCACTTT
TRBJ2-3 . TRBV9 . 13 CASSVTSTDTQYF TGTGCCAGCAGCGTAACTAGCACAGATACGCAGTATTTT
TRBJ2-1 . TRBV7-3 TRBD2 15 CASSPTSGIYNEQFF TGTGCCAGCAGCCCGACTAGCGGGATCTACAATGAGCAGTTCTTC
TRBJ2-4 few TRBV28 TRBD1 15 CASSSSGTGKNIQYF TGTGCCAGCAGTTCCTCCGGGACAGGTAAAAACATTCAGTACTTC
TRBJ1-3 few TRBV21-1 . 15 CASSQRHFSGNTIYF TGTGCCAGCAGCCAGAGACATTTCTCTGGAAACACCATATATTTT
TRBJ2-7 . TRBV19 TRBD1 14 CASSLGTGPYEQYF TGTGCCAGTAGTCTTGGGACAGGGCCCTACGAGCAGTACTTC
TRBJ2-1 . TRBV5-1 . 15 CASSSGMGRYNEQFF TGCGCCAGCAGCTCGGGAATGGGGCGGTACAATGAGCAGTTCTTC
TRBJ1-2 few TRBV6-5 . 14 CASRRGTGNYGYTF TGTGCCAGCAGACGAGGGACGGGCAACTATGGCTACACCTTC
TRBJ2-5 . TRBV11-1 TRBD1 16 CASSPGQGAQRETQYF TGTGCCAGCAGTCCGGGACAGGGGGCGCAGAGGGAGACCCAGTACTTC
TRBJ2-7 . TRBV28 . 12 CASSLMGYEQYF TGTGCCAGCAGTTTAATGGGCTACGAGCAGTACTTC
TRBJ2-7 few TRBV5-1 TRBD1 14 CASSLSQGVYEQYF TGCGCCAGCAGCTTGAGCCAGGGGGTCTACGAGCAGTACTTC
TRBJ1-6 . TRBV6-6 . 17 CASSPPSGSRPNSPLHF TGTGCCAGCAGTCCACCCTCAGGGTCGCGGCCGAATTCACCCCTCCACTTT
TRBJ1-2 . TRBV5-1 . 15 CASSLVGGRDYGYTF TGCGCCAGCAGCTTAGTCGGGGGGCGTGACTATGGCTACACCTTC
TRBJ1-6 . TRBV3-1/TRBV3-2 . 16 CASSQESLGTNSPLHF TGTGCCAGCAGCCAAGAGTCTCTTGGGACAAATTCACCCCTCCACTTT